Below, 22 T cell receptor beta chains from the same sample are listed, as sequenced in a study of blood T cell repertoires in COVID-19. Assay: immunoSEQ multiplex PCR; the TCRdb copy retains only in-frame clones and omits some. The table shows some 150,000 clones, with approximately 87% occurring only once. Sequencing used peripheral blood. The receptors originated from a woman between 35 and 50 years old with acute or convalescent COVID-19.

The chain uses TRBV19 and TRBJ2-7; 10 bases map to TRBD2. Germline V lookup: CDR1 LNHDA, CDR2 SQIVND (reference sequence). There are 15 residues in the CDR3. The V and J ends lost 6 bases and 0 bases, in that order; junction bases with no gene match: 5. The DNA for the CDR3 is TGTGCCAGTAGCCCGAGGACTAGCGGCTCCTACGAGCAGTACTTC. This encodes CASSPRTSGSYEQYF.

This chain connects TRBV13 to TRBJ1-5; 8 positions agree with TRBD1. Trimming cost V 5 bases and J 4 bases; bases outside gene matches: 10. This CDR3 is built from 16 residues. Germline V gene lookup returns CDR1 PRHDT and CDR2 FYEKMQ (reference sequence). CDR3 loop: CASSTSDRGENQPQHF. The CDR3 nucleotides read TGTGCCAGCAGCACCTCCGACAGGGGCGAGAATCAGCCCCAGCATTTT.

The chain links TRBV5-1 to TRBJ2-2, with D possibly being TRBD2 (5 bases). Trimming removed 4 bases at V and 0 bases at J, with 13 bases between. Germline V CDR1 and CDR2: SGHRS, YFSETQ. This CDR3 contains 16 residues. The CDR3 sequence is CASSPVLAANTGELFF. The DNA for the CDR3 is TGCGCCAGCAGCCCCGTTCTAGCTGCGAACACCGGGGAGCTGTTTTTT.

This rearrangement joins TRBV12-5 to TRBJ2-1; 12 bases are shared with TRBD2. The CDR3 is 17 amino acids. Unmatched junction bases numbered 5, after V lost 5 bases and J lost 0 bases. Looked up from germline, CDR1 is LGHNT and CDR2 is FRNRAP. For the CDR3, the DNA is TGTGCTAGTGGTCAAGGACTAGCGGGATACTCCTACAATGAGCAGTTCTTC. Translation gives CASGQGLAGYSYNEQFF.

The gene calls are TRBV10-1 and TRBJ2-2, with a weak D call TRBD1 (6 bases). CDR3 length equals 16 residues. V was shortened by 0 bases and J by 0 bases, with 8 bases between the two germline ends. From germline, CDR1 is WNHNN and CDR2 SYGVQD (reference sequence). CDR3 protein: CASSESRDTNTGELFF. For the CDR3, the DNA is TGCGCCAGCAGTGAGTCGAGGGACACGAACACCGGGGAGCTGTTTTTT.

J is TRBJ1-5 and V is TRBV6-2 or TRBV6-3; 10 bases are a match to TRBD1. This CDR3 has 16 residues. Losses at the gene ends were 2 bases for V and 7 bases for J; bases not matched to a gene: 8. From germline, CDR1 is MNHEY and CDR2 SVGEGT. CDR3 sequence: CASSYGWTGGYQPQHF. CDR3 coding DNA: TGTGCCAGCAGTTACGGTTGGACAGGGGGATACCAGCCCCAGCATTTT.

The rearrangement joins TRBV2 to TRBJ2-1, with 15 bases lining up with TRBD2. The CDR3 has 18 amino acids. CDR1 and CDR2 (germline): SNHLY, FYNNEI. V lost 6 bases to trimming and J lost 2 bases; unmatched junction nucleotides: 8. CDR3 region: CASRRGLAGGGPYNEQFF. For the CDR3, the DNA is TGTGCCAGCAGAAGGGGACTAGCGGGAGGAGGGCCCTACAATGAGCAGTTCTTC.

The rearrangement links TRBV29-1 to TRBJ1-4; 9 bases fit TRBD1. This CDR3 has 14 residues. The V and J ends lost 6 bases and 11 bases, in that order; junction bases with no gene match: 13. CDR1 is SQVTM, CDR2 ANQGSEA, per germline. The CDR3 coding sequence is TGCAGCGTGGGTCGGACAGGGGAGGTCGGGAAACTGTTTTTT. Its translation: CSVGRTGEVGKLFF.

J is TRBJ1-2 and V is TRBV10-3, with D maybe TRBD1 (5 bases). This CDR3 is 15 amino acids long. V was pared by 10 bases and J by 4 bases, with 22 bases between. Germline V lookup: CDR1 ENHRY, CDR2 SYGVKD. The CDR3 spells CATIKGAGLSYGYTF. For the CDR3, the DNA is TGTGCCACCATCAAAGGGGCAGGGTTGAGCTATGGCTACACCTTC.

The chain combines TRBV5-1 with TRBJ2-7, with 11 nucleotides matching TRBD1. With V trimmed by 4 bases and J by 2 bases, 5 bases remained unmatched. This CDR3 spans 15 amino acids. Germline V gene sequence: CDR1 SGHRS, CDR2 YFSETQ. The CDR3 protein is CASSLGQGVPYEQYF. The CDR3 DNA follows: TGCGCCAGCAGCCTGGGACAGGGGGTGCCCTACGAGCAGTACTTC.

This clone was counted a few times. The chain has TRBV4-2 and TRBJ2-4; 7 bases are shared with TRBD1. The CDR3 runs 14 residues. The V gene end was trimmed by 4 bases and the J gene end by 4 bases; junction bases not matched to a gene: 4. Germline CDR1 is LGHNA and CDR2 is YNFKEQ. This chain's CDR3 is CASSPGTEKNIQYF. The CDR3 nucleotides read TGTGCCAGCAGCCCGGGGACAGAAAAAAACATTCAGTACTTC.

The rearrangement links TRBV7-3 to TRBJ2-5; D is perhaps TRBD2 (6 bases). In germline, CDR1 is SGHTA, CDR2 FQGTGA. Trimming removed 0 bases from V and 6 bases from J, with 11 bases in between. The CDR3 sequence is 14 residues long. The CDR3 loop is CASSLTGGGQTQYF. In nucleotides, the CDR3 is TGTGCCAGCAGCTTAACGGGCGGAGGGCAGACCCAGTACTTC. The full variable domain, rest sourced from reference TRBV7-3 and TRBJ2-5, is GAGVSQTPSNKVTEKGKYVELRCDPISGHTALYWYRQSLGQGPEFLIYFQGTGAADDSGLPNDRFFAVRPEGSVSTLKIQRTERGDSAVYLCASSLTGGGQTQYFGPGTRLLVL.

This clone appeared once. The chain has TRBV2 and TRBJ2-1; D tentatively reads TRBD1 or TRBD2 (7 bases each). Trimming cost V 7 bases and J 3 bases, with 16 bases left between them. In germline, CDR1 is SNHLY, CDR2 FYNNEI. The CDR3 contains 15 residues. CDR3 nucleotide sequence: TGTGCCAGCATTGACAGGGAGGGGGTCTACAATGAGCAGTTCTTC. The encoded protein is CASIDREGVYNEQFF.

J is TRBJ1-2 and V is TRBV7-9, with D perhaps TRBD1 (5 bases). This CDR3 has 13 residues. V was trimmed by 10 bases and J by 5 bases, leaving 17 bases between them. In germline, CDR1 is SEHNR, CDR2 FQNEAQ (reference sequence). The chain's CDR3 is CATEQDRRYGYTF. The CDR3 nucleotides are TGTGCCACCGAACAAGACAGAAGATATGGCTACACCTTC.

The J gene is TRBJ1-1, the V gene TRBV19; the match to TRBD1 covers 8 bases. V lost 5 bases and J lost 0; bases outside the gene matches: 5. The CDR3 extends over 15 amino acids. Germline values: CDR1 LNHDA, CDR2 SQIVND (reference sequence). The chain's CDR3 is CASSPGGLMNTEAFF. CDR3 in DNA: TGTGCCAGTAGTCCAGGGGGCCTAATGAACACTGAAGCTTTCTTT.

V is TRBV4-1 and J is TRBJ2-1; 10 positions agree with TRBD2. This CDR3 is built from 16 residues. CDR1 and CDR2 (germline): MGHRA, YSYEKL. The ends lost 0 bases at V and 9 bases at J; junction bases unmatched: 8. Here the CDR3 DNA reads TGCGCCAGCAGCCAAGAAGGGAGCGGGAGGGTCGGTGAGCAGTTCTTC. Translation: CASSQEGSGRVGEQFF.

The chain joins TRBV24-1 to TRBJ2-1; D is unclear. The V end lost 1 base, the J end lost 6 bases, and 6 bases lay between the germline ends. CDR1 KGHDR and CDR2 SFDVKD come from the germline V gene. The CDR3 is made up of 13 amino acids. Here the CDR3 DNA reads TGTGCCACCAGTGATTTTAACGGCAATGAGCAGTTCTTC. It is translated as CATSDFNGNEQFF.

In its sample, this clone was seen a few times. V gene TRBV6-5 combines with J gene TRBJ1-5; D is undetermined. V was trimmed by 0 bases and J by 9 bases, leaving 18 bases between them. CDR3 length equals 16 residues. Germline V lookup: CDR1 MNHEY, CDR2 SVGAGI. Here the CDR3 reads CASSYSPGSRRPPQHF. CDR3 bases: TGTGCCAGCAGTTACTCGCCAGGTTCCCGTCGTCCGCCCCAGCATTTT.

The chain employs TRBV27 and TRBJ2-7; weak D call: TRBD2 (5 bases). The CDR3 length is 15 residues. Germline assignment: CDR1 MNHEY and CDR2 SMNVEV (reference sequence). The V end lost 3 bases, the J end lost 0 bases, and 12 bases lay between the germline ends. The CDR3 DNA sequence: TGTGCCAGCAGTTTTAAGTCGGGAAGCTCCTACGAGCAGTACTTC. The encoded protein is CASSFKSGSSYEQYF.

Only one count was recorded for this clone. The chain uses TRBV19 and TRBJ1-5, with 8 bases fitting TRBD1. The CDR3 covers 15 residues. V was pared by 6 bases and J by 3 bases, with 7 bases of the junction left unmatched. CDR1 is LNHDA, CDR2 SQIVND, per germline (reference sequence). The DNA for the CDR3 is TGTGCCAGTAGGCGGACAGGGAGGGACAATCAGCCCCAGCATTTT. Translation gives CASRRTGRDNQPQHF.

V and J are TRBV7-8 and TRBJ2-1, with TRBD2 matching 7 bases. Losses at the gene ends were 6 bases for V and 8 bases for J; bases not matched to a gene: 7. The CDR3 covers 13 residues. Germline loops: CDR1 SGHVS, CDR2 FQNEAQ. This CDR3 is CASSPPLAYEQFF. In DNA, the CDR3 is TGTGCCAGCAGTCCCCCACTAGCGTATGAGCAGTTCTTC.

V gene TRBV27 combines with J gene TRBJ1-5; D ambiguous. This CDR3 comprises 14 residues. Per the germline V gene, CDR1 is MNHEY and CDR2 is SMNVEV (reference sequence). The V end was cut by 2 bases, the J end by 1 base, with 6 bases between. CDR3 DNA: TGTGCCAGCAGTTTAACGGGGAGCAATCAGCCCCAGCATTTT. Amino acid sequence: CASSLTGSNQPQHF.